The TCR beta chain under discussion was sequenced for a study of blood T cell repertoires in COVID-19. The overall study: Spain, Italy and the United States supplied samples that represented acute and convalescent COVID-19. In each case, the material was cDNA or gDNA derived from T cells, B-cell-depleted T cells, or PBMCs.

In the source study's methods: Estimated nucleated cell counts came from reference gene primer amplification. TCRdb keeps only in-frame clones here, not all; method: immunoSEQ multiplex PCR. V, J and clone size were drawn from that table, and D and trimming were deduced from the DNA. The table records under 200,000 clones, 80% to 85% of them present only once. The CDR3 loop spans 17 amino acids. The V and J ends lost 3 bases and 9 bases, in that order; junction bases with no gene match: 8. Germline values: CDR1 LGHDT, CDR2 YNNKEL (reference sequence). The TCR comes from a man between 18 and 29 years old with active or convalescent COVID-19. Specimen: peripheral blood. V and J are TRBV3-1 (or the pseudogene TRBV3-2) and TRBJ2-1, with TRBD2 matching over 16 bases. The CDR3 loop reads CASSHPGTSGGAAEQFF. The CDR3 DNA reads TGTGCCAGCAGCCATCCCGGGACTAGCGGGGGGGCCGCTGAGCAGTTCTTC.